The TCR beta chain described here comes from a study of blood T cell repertoires in COVID-19. About the study: PBMCs, B-cell-depleted T cells, or T cells provided the cDNA or gDNA that made up the material.

The method was immunoSEQ multiplex PCR; TCRdb's version includes in-frame clones alone and lacks a portion of them. The sample has around 190,000 clones; roughly 85% are singletons. The CDR3 loop spans 15 amino acids. Germline CDR1 SGHKS, CDR2 YYEKEE (reference sequence). J was trimmed by 7 bases and V by 4 bases; bases with no gene match: 8. The source material was peripheral blood. The TCR was taken from a woman in her sixties with acute or convalescent COVID-19. J is TRBJ2-2 and V is TRBV5-5; 9 bases are a match to TRBD1. Here the CDR3 reads CASSARQGVGGELFF. DNA for the CDR3: TGTGCCAGCAGCGCACGACAGGGGGTCGGCGGGGAGCTGTTTTTT.